This TCR beta chain was obtained from a study of control samples from healthy donors and cancer patients. Data came from immunoSEQ multiplex PCR; TCRdb stores just in-frame clones and leaves some out. Among around 70,000 clones listed, 94% were seen once. This clone appeared a single time. The CDR3 is 18 residues long. This clonotype was sampled from a woman between 25 and 40 years old in good health. V usage is TRBV21-1 and J usage is TRBJ1-2; the table calls TRBD1, which could not be checked here. TRBV21-1 corresponds to a pseudogene. Sequenced material: blood. CDR3 DNA sequence: TGTGCCAGCAGCGCGACGAAGACAGACCGGTGCGTGGCCTATGGCTACACCTTC. Translating gives CASSATKTDRCVAYGYTF.